These 32 T cell receptor beta chains were all obtained from the same sample, sequenced in a study of shared clonotypes between healthy human individuals. Sequencing was performed with immunoSEQ multiplex PCR; in TCRdb, only in-frame clones are kept and a portion is missing. The sample has roughly 640,000 clones, 97% seen once. Sequenced input: naive CD4+ T cells sorted from blood. Subset reported: CD45RA+ positively selected. Every receptor here comes from a woman aged 25 to 39 in good health.

The rearrangement joins TRBV18 to TRBJ1-5, with 7 positions matching TRBD1. The germline V gene has CDR1 KGHSH and CDR2 LQKENI. J gave up 3 bases and V 3 bases, and 5 bases lay outside the gene matches. The CDR3 length is 15 residues. CDR3 amino acids: CASSPGTVTNQPQHF. The CDR3 bases are TGTGCCAGCTCACCTGGGACAGTAACCAATCAGCCCCAGCATTTT.

This CDR3 is CASSHPNLSRDEQYF. DNA of the CDR3: TGTGCCAGCAGCCACCCGAACCTGTCGCGGGATGAGCAGTACTTC. The chain carries TRBV5-8 and TRBJ2-7; weak D call: TRBD2 (6 bases). CDR3 size: 15 residues. The germline gives CDR1 SGHTS, CDR2 YDEGEE. Trimming removed 4 bases at V and 7 bases at J, with 21 bases between.

The rearrangement uses TRBV28 and TRBJ2-5; D unresolved. The J call may be faulty, since TRBJ2-7 better matches the DNA end. In germline, CDR1 is MDHEN, CDR2 SYDVKM. The CDR3 is made up of 12 amino acids. CDR3 amino acids: CASGDPSYEQYF. The DNA for the CDR3 is TGTGCCAGCGGAGACCCATCCTACGAGCAGTACTTC.

This chain connects TRBV11-3 to TRBJ2-1; D gene ambiguous. CDR1 and CDR2 (germline): SGHNT, YENEEA. Trimming took 6 bases from V and 2 from J, leaving 8 bases between them. This CDR3 spans 13 amino acids. In DNA, the CDR3 is TGTGCCAGCAGTCTGACTGCCTACAATGAGCAGTTCTTC. It encodes CASSLTAYNEQFF. The full variable domain, its missing parts supplied by reference TRBV11-3 and TRBJ2-1, is EAGVVQSPRYKIIEKKQPVAFWCNPISGHNTLYWYLQNLGQGPELLIRYENEEAVDDSQLPKDRFSAERLKGVDSTLKIQPAELGDSAVYLCASSLTAYNEQFFGPGTRLTVL.

J is TRBJ2-7 and V is TRBV5-1; D unclear. Per the germline V gene, CDR1 is SGHRS and CDR2 is YFSETQ. The CDR3 runs 18 residues. Trimming stripped 0 bases from V and 1 base from J, with 20 bases between. CDR3 DNA sequence: TGCGCCAGCAGCTTGGGCGAACCTGCGCGCGTTGGGTCCTACGAGCAGTACTTC. It codes for CASSLGEPARVGSYEQYF.

The V gene is TRBV15, the J gene TRBJ2-7; D remains unclear. V was shortened by 0 bases and J by 1 base, with 7 bases between the two germline ends. The CDR3 is 14 residues long. Germline V gene sequence: CDR1 LNHNV, CDR2 YYDKDF (reference sequence). In DNA form, the CDR3 reads TGTGCCACCAGCAGAGACCCAGAATCCTACGAGCAGTACTTC. Encoded protein: CATSRDPESYEQYF.

The chain employs TRBV10-3 and TRBJ2-1; 10 nucleotides align to TRBD2. CDR1 is ENHRY, CDR2 SYGVKD, per germline. With 3 bases clipped from V and 3 bases from J, the junction kept 5 bases outside the gene matches. This CDR3 spans 16 amino acids. The CDR3, as DNA: TGTGCCATCAGTGACCCTACTAGCGGGATCTACAATGAGCAGTTCTTC. Translation gives CAISDPTSGIYNEQFF.

The genes are TRBV28 and TRBJ1-1, with a weak D call TRBD1 (6 bases). The CDR3 totals 14 residues. Deletions cut 6 bases from V and 5 bases from J, with 16 bases between. The V gene's germline CDR1 is MDHEN and CDR2 SYDVKM. The CDR3 spells CASRDRVVGTEAFF. CDR3 nucleotides: TGTGCCAGCAGGGACAGAGTAGTTGGGACTGAAGCTTTCTTT.

The chain carries TRBV14 and TRBJ2-2; TRBD1 matches 9 bases. The CDR3 has 15 residues. Trimming removed 3 bases from V and 3 bases from J; junction bases left unmatched: 2. The germline V gene has CDR1 SGHDN and CDR2 FVKESK. CDR3 sequence reads: CASSQGTGYTGELFF. Written as DNA, the CDR3 is TGTGCCAGCAGCCAGGGGACAGGGTACACCGGGGAGCTGTTTTTT.

The chain carries TRBV28 and TRBJ1-5; 9 bases map to TRBD1. J was trimmed by 0 bases and V by 7 bases; bases with no gene match: 4. The CDR3 runs to 15 residues. The germline V gene has CDR1 MDHEN and CDR2 SYDVKM. This CDR3 is CASTTGGYSNQPQHF. The DNA of the CDR3 is TGTGCCAGCACGACAGGGGGGTATAGCAATCAGCCCCAGCATTTT.

The V and J genes are TRBV4-1 and TRBJ2-4; the match to TRBD1 covers 7 bases. V was clipped by 1 base and J by 0 bases; unmatched bases: 3. Per the germline V gene, CDR1 is MGHRA and CDR2 is YSYEKL. CDR3 size: 16 residues. This CDR3 is CASSQGGTVAKNIQYF. CDR3 in DNA: TGCGCCAGCAGCCAAGGGGGGACAGTAGCCAAAAACATTCAGTACTTC.

This clone was observed a single time. This CDR3 reads CASSGDRGQGEQYF. DNA of the CDR3: TGTGCCAGCAGTGGGGACAGGGGGCAAGGGGAGCAGTACTTC. V usage is TRBV6-1 and J usage is TRBJ2-7, with 12 bases identical to TRBD1. J was trimmed by 7 bases and V by 4 bases; bases with no gene match: 5. Per the germline V gene, CDR1 is MNHNS and CDR2 is SASEGT. The CDR3 has 14 amino acids.

The gene calls are TRBV19 and TRBJ1-5; TRBD1 matches 8 bases. CDR1 is LNHDA and CDR2 is SQIVND in the germline V gene (reference sequence). V gave up 8 bases and J gave up 5 bases; unmatched junction bases: 8. The CDR3 is made up of 14 amino acids. The CDR3 region is CASQTGAADQPQHF. For the CDR3, the DNA is TGTGCCAGTCAGACAGGGGCCGCAGATCAGCCCCAGCATTTT.

The chain uses TRBV27 and TRBJ1-1, with D possibly being TRBD1 (5 bases). Germline loops: CDR1 MNHEY, CDR2 SMNVEV (reference sequence). CDR3 length equals 14 residues. V was shortened by 6 bases and J by 5 bases, with 16 bases between the two germline ends. Written as DNA, the CDR3 is TGTGCCAGCAGGCCCACGGGGGTGGGGACTGAAGCTTTCTTT. Amino acid sequence: CASRPTGVGTEAFF.

V usage is TRBV18 and J usage is TRBJ1-5, with 8 bases matching TRBD1. Germline V gives CDR1 KGHSH, CDR2 LQKENI. The V gene end was trimmed by 4 bases and the J gene end by 1 base; junction bases not matched to a gene: 3. The CDR3 consists of 15 residues. Here the CDR3 reads CASSRGQGSNQPQHF. The CDR3 coding sequence is TGTGCCAGCTCACGTGGACAGGGAAGCAATCAGCCCCAGCATTTT.

The rearrangement uses TRBV5-1 and TRBJ2-3; a weak D match, TRBD2 (6 bases). CDR1 is SGHRS and CDR2 is YFSETQ in the germline V gene. CDR3 length equals 16 residues. Deletions cut 0 bases from V and 2 bases from J, with 13 bases between. The CDR3 protein is CASSLAGGTDTDTQYF. DNA of the CDR3: TGCGCCAGCAGCTTGGCCGGCGGGACTGACACAGATACGCAGTATTTT.

This sequence joins TRBV6-6 and TRBJ1-4; D call uncertain. The germline V and J ends were trimmed by 0 bases and 1 base, with 9 bases remaining between them. The CDR3 length is 16 residues. CDR1 is MNHNY and CDR2 is SVGAGI in the germline V gene (reference sequence). The CDR3 here is CASSYSFGRTNEKLFF. The CDR3 DNA reads TGTGCCAGCAGTTACTCGTTTGGGAGAACTAATGAAAAACTGTTTTTT.

The genes are TRBV6-1 and TRBJ2-1, with a possible D match to TRBD1 (5 bases). V was pared by 4 bases and J by 8 bases, with 9 bases between. CDR1 is MNHNS and CDR2 is SASEGT in the germline V gene. This CDR3 has 12 residues. The CDR3 nucleotides are TGTGCCAGCAGTGTGGGCAGGGATGAGCAGTTCTTC. Encoded protein: CASSVGRDEQFF.

The chain joins TRBV14 to TRBJ1-2, with a weak D call TRBD1 (5 bases). Germline V CDR1 and CDR2: SGHDN, FVKESK. This CDR3 is built from 17 residues. Trimming removed 4 bases at V and 7 bases at J, with 25 bases between. The CDR3 DNA reads as TGTGCCAGCAGCCGACAGAACAAAAGAAGTCCAGAATCTGGCTACACCTTC. This gives the protein CASSRQNKRSPESGYTF.

In this sample, this clone turned up once. The chain combines TRBV7-2 with TRBJ1-3; 12 bases are shared with TRBD1. V was clipped by 4 bases and J by 4 bases; unmatched bases: 2. Germline CDR1 and CDR2: SGHTA and FQGNSA. This CDR3 spans 15 amino acids. DNA for the CDR3: TGTGCCAGCAGCTCTGGGACAGGGGGCGGAAACACCATATATTTT. Its translation: CASSSGTGGGNTIYF.

The J gene is TRBJ2-7, the V gene TRBV13; no reliable D call. The V gene lost 0 bases and the J gene lost 6 bases, with 12 bases spanning the gap. The CDR3 contains 14 residues. Germline V gene sequence: CDR1 PRHDT, CDR2 FYEKMQ (reference sequence). CDR3 DNA: TGTGCCAGCAGCTTAGGTTGGCCTGCGCGCGAGCAGTACTTC. It encodes CASSLGWPAREQYF.

The chain combines TRBV7-6 with TRBJ2-6; 9 bases fit TRBD1. The CDR3 spans 17 residues. Germline CDR1 SGHVS, CDR2 FNYEAQ. V lost 5 bases and J lost 0; bases outside the gene matches: 5. The CDR3 reads CASSRGQGNSGANVLTF. The CDR3 nucleotides read TGTGCCAGCAGCCGGGGACAGGGAAACTCTGGGGCCAACGTCCTGACTTTC.

This chain links TRBV27 with TRBJ2-7, with 7 bases that match TRBD2. CDR3 length equals 15 residues. CDR1 is MNHEY, CDR2 SMNVEV, per germline (reference sequence). V was clipped by 2 bases and J by 0 bases; unmatched bases: 4. This chain's CDR3 is CASSLRLAASYEQYF. CDR3 in DNA: TGTGCCAGCAGTTTAAGGCTAGCGGCCTCCTACGAGCAGTACTTC.

The rearrangement uses TRBV10-3 and TRBJ2-3; D uncertain. The CDR3 covers 13 residues. Trimming left V 4 bases short and J 1 base short, with 6 bases between. Germline V CDR1 and CDR2: ENHRY, SYGVKD. The CDR3 nucleotides are TGTGCCATCAGTGTACAAGGCACAGATACGCAGTATTTT. Protein product: CAISVQGTDTQYF.

As for this clone: The sample has other DNA sequences that encode this CDR3 too. In nucleotides, the CDR3 is TGCGCCAGCAGCTTGGAGGGACATAGCAATCAGCCCCAGCATTTT. Translated, it gives CASSLEGHSNQPQHF. The chain employs TRBV5-1 and TRBJ1-5; D is possibly TRBD1 (6 bases). V lost 0 bases, J lost 0 bases, and 7 bases lay in between. The CDR3 length is 15 residues. Germline V gives CDR1 SGHRS, CDR2 YFSETQ.

The rearrangement joins TRBV6-1 to TRBJ1-5, with TRBD1 identical over 10 bases. This CDR3 contains 14 residues. The ends lost 5 bases at V and 6 bases at J; junction bases unmatched: 4. Germline V gene data show CDR1 as MNHNS and CDR2 as SASEGT. In DNA form, the CDR3 reads TGTGCCAGCAGTCCGACAGGGGGCAGTCAGCCCCAGCATTTT. Encoded protein: CASSPTGGSQPQHF.

This clone was detected a few times. The chain joins TRBV7-7 to TRBJ1-5; a weak D match, TRBD1 (6 bases). Deletions cut 5 bases from V and 7 bases from J, with 15 bases between. The length of the CDR3 is 14 residues. Germline V gene sequence: CDR1 SSHAT, CDR2 FNYEAQ (reference sequence). CDR3 nucleotide sequence: TGTGCCAGCAGCGGTCAGGGGACTCGGCAGCCCCAGCATTTT. This codes for CASSGQGTRQPQHF. Full variable domain (missing parts from reference TRBV7-7 and TRBJ1-5): GAGVSQSPRYKVTKRGQDVTLRCDPISSHATLYWYQQALGQGPEFLTYFNYEAQPDKSGLPSDRFSAERPEGSISTLTIQRTEQRDSAMYRCASSGQGTRQPQHFGDGTRLSIL.

The V gene is TRBV6-1, the J gene TRBJ2-7; 14 bases agree with TRBD2. The CDR3 consists of 19 residues. V trimming: 2 bases; J trimming: 4 bases; junction bases outside the gene matches: 13. Germline CDR1 MNHNS, CDR2 SASEGT. CDR3 loop: CASSEHIVTGTSGRYEQYF. CDR3 coding DNA: TGTGCCAGCAGTGAACACATTGTAACCGGGACTAGCGGGAGATACGAGCAGTACTTC.

The rearrangement links TRBV5-6 to TRBJ2-3, with 9 bases matching TRBD1. This CDR3 spans 16 amino acids. Unmatched junction bases numbered 14, after V lost 8 bases and J lost 4 bases. Germline CDR1 SGHDT, CDR2 YYEEEE. The CDR3 loop reads CASQTGTGLSSDTQYF. CDR3 nucleotides: TGTGCCAGTCAAACTGGGACAGGGCTTAGCTCAGATACGCAGTATTTT.

The genes are TRBV14 and TRBJ1-4; TRBD1 matches 7 bases. CDR3 size: 15 residues. The V and J ends lost 4 bases and 4 bases, in that order; junction bases with no gene match: 6. Germline V lookup: CDR1 SGHDN, CDR2 FVKESK. Here the CDR3 reads CASSLLDRVNEKLFF. The CDR3 nucleotides are TGTGCCAGCAGCCTCCTCGACAGGGTTAATGAAAAACTGTTTTTT.

The J gene is TRBJ2-2, the V gene TRBV6-5; D ambiguous. Germline CDR1 and CDR2: MNHEY and SVGAGI. V was cut by 5 bases and J by 9 bases, with 7 bases left in between. The CDR3 has 11 residues. Here the CDR3 reads CASSRTRELFF. CDR3 coding DNA: TGTGCCAGCAGTAGGACCAGGGAGCTGTTTTTT.

V gene TRBV6-5 combines with J gene TRBJ2-7, with TRBD2 matching 9 bases. The CDR3 totals 16 residues. From germline, CDR1 is MNHEY and CDR2 SVGAGI. V was clipped by 2 bases and J by 5 bases; unmatched bases: 10. DNA for the CDR3: TGTGCCAGCAGTTACCGGCTGGCGGGAGGGCCGAACGAGCAGTACTTC. Protein sequence: CASSYRLAGGPNEQYF.